These 26 T cell receptor beta chains originate from one sample sequenced in a study of cytomegalovirus exposure and HLA in healthy donors. 60 Vbeta and 13 Jbeta primers were used in PCR. Some clones are missing from TCRdb's copy, which holds only in-frame ones; the method was immunoSEQ multiplex PCR. Counted here are about 160,000 clones, around four fifths occurring once; the ten biggest clones make up 1.3% to 1.5%. Sequenced material: PBMCs. All receptors derive from a woman aged 25 to 39 in good health and CMV-seronegative.

The chain uses TRBV7-3 and TRBJ2-1; TRBD2 matches 8 bases. CDR3 length: 16 amino acids. With 4 bases clipped from V and 4 bases from J, the junction kept 9 bases outside the gene matches. Germline V gene sequence: CDR1 SGHTA, CDR2 FQGTGA. CDR3 amino acids: CASSSLAGRLYNEQFF. The CDR3 DNA is TGTGCCAGCAGCTCCTTAGCGGGGAGACTTTACAATGAGCAGTTCTTC.

The chain links TRBV29-1 to TRBJ2-7; 7 bases match TRBD1. The CDR3 runs to 14 residues. Germline CDR1 reads SQVTM; CDR2 reads ANQGSEA. The ends lost 5 bases at V and 2 bases at J; junction bases unmatched: 9. CDR3 nucleotides: TGCAGCGTTCCCAAAGACAGGGAGCCCTACGAGCAGTACTTC. It is translated as CSVPKDREPYEQYF.

This clone was picked up a small number of times. The chain couples TRBV15 to TRBJ2-3; 7 nucleotides align to TRBD1. Germline V lookup: CDR1 LNHNV, CDR2 YYDKDF (reference sequence). This CDR3 is built from 16 residues. With 1 base clipped from V and 2 bases from J, the junction kept 6 bases outside the gene matches. The CDR3 DNA sequence: TGTGCCACCAGCAGAGGTATAGGGGGCATCACAGATACGCAGTATTTT. Translation: CATSRGIGGITDTQYF.

The chain links TRBV7-9 to TRBJ1-2; possible D gene TRBD1, 5 bases. CDR1 and CDR2 from the germline V gene are SEHNR and FQNEAQ (reference sequence). This CDR3 spans 13 amino acids. The V end lost 2 bases, the J end lost 3 bases, and 7 bases lay between the germline ends. In DNA, the CDR3 is TGTGCCAGCAGCTTACAGGGTGACTATGGCTACACCTTC. Amino acids: CASSLQGDYGYTF.

In DNA form, the CDR3 reads TGTGTCAGGGTGGAGCGGGGGAGGATGTTCTTC. The encoded protein is CVRVERGRMFF. The V gene is TRBV7-5, the J gene TRBJ2-1; the D segment call TRBD2 is taken from the table without a DNA check. TRBV7-5 counts as a pseudogene. The CDR3 loop spans 11 amino acids.

The genes are TRBV27 and TRBJ1-1, with D perhaps matching TRBD1 (5 bases). The germline V gene has CDR1 MNHEY and CDR2 SMNVEV (reference sequence). The germline V and J ends were trimmed by 5 bases and 6 bases, with 16 bases remaining between them. This CDR3 is built from 14 residues. In DNA, the CDR3 is TGTGCCAGCAGTCGTGTCTGGGGGGTCGCTGAAGCTTTCTTT. It yields the protein CASSRVWGVAEAFF.

J is TRBJ2-5 and V is TRBV11-2, with D unresolved. Trimming stripped 5 bases from V and 7 bases from J, with 8 bases between. The CDR3 loop spans 11 amino acids. Looked up from germline, CDR1 is SGHAT and CDR2 is FQNNGV. In nucleotides, the CDR3 is TGTGCCAGCAGCCCCTCCGGGACCCAGTACTTC. Protein: CASSPSGTQYF.

The V gene is TRBV28, the J gene TRBJ1-3; D unresolved. This CDR3 has 16 residues. CDR1 MDHEN and CDR2 SYDVKM come from the germline V gene. The V end was cut by 6 bases, the J end by 0 bases, with 15 bases between. The CDR3 DNA sequence: TGTGCCAGCAGCCTACTTCGCTTCGGCTCTGGAAACACCATATATTTT. This gives the protein CASSLLRFGSGNTIYF.

The chain uses TRBV6-5 and TRBJ1-3; tentative D call: TRBD1 (6 bases). Germline loops: CDR1 MNHEY, CDR2 SVGAGI. CDR3 length: 14 residues. The V end lost 10 bases, the J end lost 4 bases, and 17 bases lay between the germline ends. As DNA, the CDR3 is TGTGCCACAACCTCGGGACATGGAGGAAACACCATATATTTT. Amino acids: CATTSGHGGNTIYF.

The V gene is TRBV15, the J gene TRBJ1-5; 9 positions match TRBD1. The ends lost 8 bases at V and 0 bases at J; junction bases unmatched: 8. The CDR3 is 16 amino acids. Germline loops: CDR1 LNHNV, CDR2 YYDKDF (reference sequence). The CDR3 sequence is CATGQGTPYSNQPQHF. The CDR3 coding sequence is TGTGCCACCGGACAGGGGACCCCTTATAGCAATCAGCCCCAGCATTTT.

The V and J genes are TRBV6-1 and TRBJ1-3; no clear D gene. This CDR3 has 13 residues. CDR1 is MNHNS and CDR2 is SASEGT in the germline V gene. V shed 5 bases and J shed 8 bases, with 13 bases lying between them. The CDR3: CASSLGTGDTIYF. CDR3 nucleotides: TGTGCCAGCAGTTTGGGTACCGGGGACACCATATATTTT.

This chain uses TRBV5-1 with TRBJ2-1; 9 bases line up with TRBD2. CDR1 is SGHRS and CDR2 is YFSETQ in the germline V gene. This CDR3 is built from 14 residues. J lost 6 bases, V lost 4 bases, and 5 bases had no gene match. Here the CDR3 DNA reads TGCGCCAGCAGCACCGGGACTAGCCCCAATGAGCAGTTCTTC. Translating gives CASSTGTSPNEQFF.

The chain uses TRBV27 and TRBJ1-5; 7 nucleotides match TRBD1. This CDR3 is built from 15 residues. Germline CDR1 and CDR2: MNHEY and SMNVEV (reference sequence). Germline trimming cut 6 bases from V and 4 bases from J; bases unmatched to any gene: 9. CDR3 coding DNA: TGTGCCAGCAGAGTACAGGGGAACGGTAATCAGCCCCAGCATTTT. Translated, it gives CASRVQGNGNQPQHF.

This clone is a singleton in its sample. This chain connects TRBV2 to TRBJ1-1, with 7 nucleotides matching TRBD1. Trimming at V came to 6 bases and at J to 4 bases, leaving 5 bases not matched to a gene. The CDR3 runs 13 residues. Germline-derived CDR1 and CDR2 are SNHLY and FYNNEI. CDR3 DNA: TGTGCCAGCAGAAGACAGGGACCCACTGAAGCTTTCTTT. Encoded protein: CASRRQGPTEAFF. Variable domain in full (rest from reference TRBV2 and TRBJ1-1): EPEVTQTPSHQVTQMGQEVILRCVPISNHLYFYWYRQILGQKVEFLVSFYNNEISEKSEIFDDQFSVERPDGSNFTLKIRSTKLEDSAMYFCASRRQGPTEAFFGQGTRLTVV.

The chain recombines TRBV5-1 with TRBJ1-6, with 7 nucleotides matching TRBD1. Germline V gives CDR1 SGHRS, CDR2 YFSETQ. Unmatched junction bases numbered 11, after V lost 3 bases and J lost 8 bases. This CDR3 contains 16 residues. The CDR3 loop reads CASSWGQSRVHSPLHF. The CDR3 bases are TGCGCCAGCAGCTGGGGACAGTCTAGAGTTCATTCACCCCTCCACTTT.

The chain carries TRBV5-4 and TRBJ1-1, with a tentative D call TRBD1 (6 bases). Trimming left V 3 bases short and J 0 bases short, with 12 bases between. Germline CDR1 is SGHNT and CDR2 is YYREEE (reference sequence). The CDR3 is 15 amino acids. The CDR3 sequence: CASSSKTGLNTEAFF. CDR3 DNA: TGTGCCAGCAGCTCAAAGACAGGTTTGAACACTGAAGCTTTCTTT.

This rearrangement joins TRBV30 to TRBJ2-7, with a tentative D call TRBD2 (6 bases). Trimming took off 2 bases at V and 2 bases at J, with 10 bases between the two ends. Per the germline V gene, CDR1 is GTSNPN and CDR2 is SVGIG (reference sequence). The CDR3 has 13 residues. CDR3 sequence (DNA): TGTGCCTGGAGTCTGGGGGGAACCTACGAGCAGTACTTC. Amino acid sequence: CAWSLGGTYEQYF.

Only one count was recorded for this clone. V usage is TRBV7-9 and J usage is TRBJ1-5, with 9 bases aligning to TRBD1. The V gene end was trimmed by 5 bases and the J gene end by 7 bases; junction bases not matched to a gene: 6. Germline V gene data show CDR1 as SEHNR and CDR2 as FQNEAQ (reference sequence). The CDR3 consists of 14 residues. CDR3 in DNA: TGTGCCAGCAGCCCGGGACAGGGCCGGCAGCCCCAGCATTTT. Protein sequence: CASSPGQGRQPQHF. The complete variable domain, with remaining parts taken from reference TRBV7-9 and TRBJ1-5, reads DTGVSQNPRHKITKRGQNVTFRCDPISEHNRLYWYRQTLGQGPEFLTYFQNEAQLEKSRLLSDRFSAERPKGSFSTLEIQRTEQGDSAMYLCASSPGQGRQPQHFGDGTRLSIL.

The chain links TRBV18 to TRBJ1-1, with 9 bases lining up with TRBD1. This CDR3 is built from 15 residues. Germline trimming cut 3 bases from V and 1 base from J; bases unmatched to any gene: 3. Germline CDR1 KGHSH, CDR2 LQKENI. As DNA, the CDR3 is TGTGCCAGCTCACCCAAACAGGGGGCGAACACTGAAGCTTTCTTT. The encoded protein is CASSPKQGANTEAFF.

The V call is TRBV6-1, the J call TRBJ1-4; perhaps TRBD1 as D (5 bases). Germline loops: CDR1 MNHNS, CDR2 SASEGT. Trimming shortened V by 6 bases and J by 4 bases, and 15 bases separated the two germline ends. This CDR3 is 15 amino acids long. CDR3: CASRTLGGNNEKLFF. The CDR3 DNA reads as TGTGCCAGCAGAACCCTCGGGGGGAATAATGAAAAACTGTTTTTT.

This chain connects TRBV5-4 to TRBJ1-1, with a weak D call TRBD1 (5 bases). The germline gives CDR1 SGHNT, CDR2 YYREEE (reference sequence). The CDR3 has 20 amino acids. The V gene lost 4 bases and the J gene lost 4 bases, with 32 bases spanning the gap. Written as DNA, the CDR3 is TGTGCCAGCAGCCCGATGATAGGAGGGGTGGGGGGTCGTCAGGTCACTGAAGCTTTCTTT. It specifies CASSPMIGGVGGRQVTEAFF.

The chain uses TRBV6-4 and TRBJ2-2, with D tentatively TRBD2 (8 bases). Germline CDR1 is MRHNA and CDR2 is SNTAGT. V was pared by 8 bases and J by 2 bases, with 15 bases between. The CDR3 sequence is 15 residues long. The CDR3 DNA reads as TGTGCCAGCCGGGAGGGGGCCCTTAACACCGGGGAGCTGTTTTTT. It encodes CASREGALNTGELFF.

This clone appeared a single time. The chain carries TRBV6-5 and TRBJ1-1; D not certain. Trimming left V 1 base short and J 6 bases short, with 9 bases between. Looked up from germline, CDR1 is MNHEY and CDR2 is SVGAGI. CDR3 length equals 13 residues. The CDR3 sequence is CASSYLEGPEAFF. For the CDR3, the DNA is TGTGCCAGCAGTTACTTAGAGGGCCCTGAAGCTTTCTTT.

The genes are TRBV7-9 and TRBJ2-3, with TRBD2 matching 10 bases. This CDR3 comprises 19 residues. CDR1 and CDR2 (germline): SEHNR, FQNEAQ (reference sequence). V lost 5 bases to trimming and J lost 1 base; unmatched junction nucleotides: 15. The CDR3 loop is CASSPPPLLSGGRTDTQYF. CDR3 bases: TGTGCCAGCAGCCCCCCTCCCTTACTTAGCGGGGGGCGCACAGATACGCAGTATTTT.

This clone was seen once. The chain is built from TRBV18 and TRBJ1-2, with D possibly matching TRBD1 (5 bases). Germline assignment: CDR1 KGHSH and CDR2 LQKENI. The length of the CDR3 is 14 residues. Between the trimmed V and J ends, which lost 3 bases and 8 bases, there was a span of 16 bases. CDR3 nucleotides: TGTGCCAGCTCACCGTCCATTCAGGGTTACGGCTACACCTTC. It encodes CASSPSIQGYGYTF. Together with reference TRBV18 and TRBJ1-2, the CDR3 gives the full variable domain: NAGVMQNPRHLVRRRGQEARLRCSPMKGHSHVYWYRQLPEEGLKFMVYLQKENIIDESGMPKERFSAEFPKEGPSILRIQQVVRGDSAAYFCASSPSIQGYGYTFGSGTRLTVV.

The chain links TRBV5-1 to TRBJ2-1; TRBD2 matches at 12 bases. Germline V CDR1 and CDR2: SGHRS, YFSETQ. The CDR3 contains 15 residues. V was clipped by 5 bases and J by 5 bases; unmatched bases: 5. The CDR3 DNA reads as TGCGCCAGCAGAACCCCTAGCGGGGGGGACAATGAGCAGTTCTTC. Translation: CASRTPSGGDNEQFF.